The 27 T cell receptor beta chains below come from one sample, sequenced in a study of blood T cell repertoires in COVID-19. Method: immunoSEQ multiplex PCR; TCRdb's copy keeps in-frame clones and lacks some. The table records approximately 88,000 clones, just under 80% of them present only once. The material sequenced was peripheral blood. These receptors originate from a man aged 70-80 years with COVID-19, enrolled during active disease.

The chain links TRBV4-1 to TRBJ1-4; 9 nucleotides agree with TRBD1. The CDR3 loop spans 15 amino acids. Germline lookup yields CDR1 MGHRA and CDR2 YSYEKL. Losses at the gene ends were 0 bases for V and 10 bases for J; bases not matched to a gene: 6. CDR3 amino acids: CASSQEGTGRAKLFF. The CDR3 DNA reads as TGCGCCAGCAGCCAAGAAGGGACAGGGAGGGCAAAACTGTTTTTT.

V gene TRBV3-1 (or the pseudogene TRBV3-2) combines with J gene TRBJ2-1; the match to TRBD2 covers 13 bases. The CDR3 loop spans 16 amino acids. CDR1 and CDR2 (germline): LGHDT, YNNKEL (reference sequence). With V trimmed by 2 bases and J by 7 bases, 5 bases remained unmatched. Here the CDR3 DNA reads TGTGCCAGCAGCCAATTTGGGACTAGCGGGGCGAATGAGCAGTTCTTC. It specifies CASSQFGTSGANEQFF.

The chain is built from TRBV28 and TRBJ2-2; no definite D call. Germline CDR1 and CDR2: MDHEN and SYDVKM. The CDR3 is made up of 13 amino acids. V was cut by 4 bases and J by 5 bases, with 8 bases left in between. CDR3 protein: CASSYSGTGELFF. Written as DNA, the CDR3 is TGTGCCAGCAGTTACAGTGGTACCGGGGAGCTGTTTTTT.

The chain employs TRBV2 and TRBJ1-1, with TRBD1 matching over 7 bases. CDR1 SNHLY and CDR2 FYNNEI come from the germline V gene. Trimming cost V 5 bases and J 9 bases; bases outside gene matches: 6. CDR3 size: 12 residues. The CDR3: CASSLSTGQAFF. CDR3 DNA sequence: TGTGCCAGCAGTCTATCGACAGGGCAAGCTTTCTTT.

This clone was counted once. The chain recombines TRBV20-1 with TRBJ1-6; no definite D call. CDR3 size: 16 residues. V lost 3 bases and J lost 0, with 12 bases in between. Germline-derived CDR1 and CDR2 are DFQATT and SNEGSKA (reference sequence). The CDR3: CSASRLGSSYNSPLHF. CDR3 coding DNA: TGCAGTGCTAGTAGGTTGGGGAGCTCCTATAATTCACCCCTCCACTTT.

This sequence joins TRBV19 and TRBJ2-7; 7 nucleotides match TRBD1. Unmatched junction bases numbered 8, after V lost 3 bases and J lost 6 bases. The CDR3 totals 14 residues. Germline V lookup: CDR1 LNHDA, CDR2 SQIVND (reference sequence). CDR3 residues: CASSMLDREGEQYF. In nucleotides, the CDR3 is TGTGCCAGTAGTATGCTAGACAGGGAAGGCGAGCAGTACTTC.

The chain couples TRBV5-1 to TRBJ2-3; perhaps TRBD2 as D (6 bases). The CDR3 length is 16 residues. Trimming removed 3 bases from V and 2 bases from J, with 16 bases in between. Germline CDR1 is SGHRS and CDR2 is YFSETQ. The CDR3 reads CASSSQTSTLTDTQYF. For the CDR3, the DNA is TGCGCCAGCAGCTCGCAAACTAGCACCCTCACAGATACGCAGTATTTT. The whole variable domain, filled in from reference TRBV5-1 and TRBJ2-3, reads KAGVTQTPRYLIKTRGQQVTLSCSPISGHRSVSWYQQTPGQGLQFLFEYFSETQRNKGNFPGRFSGRQFSNSRSEMNVSTLELGDSALYLCASSSQTSTLTDTQYFGPGTRLTVL.

The J gene is TRBJ2-6, the V gene TRBV3-1 (or the pseudogene TRBV3-2); a possible D gene is TRBD2 (5 bases). Germline CDR1 is LGHDT and CDR2 is YNNKEL (reference sequence). There are 16 residues in the CDR3. V shed 5 bases and J shed 0 bases, with 11 bases lying between them. CDR3 DNA sequence: TGTGCCAGCAGCGAGGAAGGGAGCTCTGGGGCCAACGTCCTGACTTTC. This codes for CASSEEGSSGANVLTF.

This sequence joins TRBV30 and TRBJ1-6; maybe TRBD1 (6 bases). Germline CDR1 GTSNPN, CDR2 SVGIG (reference sequence). The CDR3 loop spans 17 amino acids. V lost 0 bases to trimming and J lost 10 bases, with 22 bases between them. CDR3 region: CAWSVYRGTDLRSPLHF. CDR3 sequence (DNA): TGTGCCTGGAGTGTATATAGGGGGACCGATCTACGGTCACCCCTCCACTTT.

The rearrangement uses TRBV5-1 and TRBJ1-6; possibly TRBD1 for D (6 bases). Trimming pared 1 base from V and 10 bases from J, leaving 15 bases between. From germline, CDR1 is SGHRS and CDR2 YFSETQ. CDR3 size: 15 residues. The CDR3 here is CASSLWGQGSSPLHF. The CDR3, as DNA: TGCGCCAGCAGCTTGTGGGGGCAGGGGAGCTCACCCCTCCACTTT.

The chain joins TRBV28 to TRBJ2-3; TRBD2 agrees at 9 bases. V gave up 5 bases and J gave up 4 bases; unmatched junction bases: 4. Germline lookup yields CDR1 MDHEN and CDR2 SYDVKM. CDR3 length: 14 amino acids. CDR3 in DNA: TGTGCCAGCAGTAAAGCGGGAGGCTCAGATACGCAGTATTTT. Its protein is CASSKAGGSDTQYF.

V is TRBV5-1 and J is TRBJ2-3, with D perhaps matching TRBD1 (5 bases). This CDR3 contains 17 residues. The germline V gene encodes CDR1 SGHRS and CDR2 YFSETQ. With 0 bases removed from V and 6 bases from J, the gap between germline ends came to 20 bases. CDR3 protein: CASSLDALGAQGDTQYF. In DNA form, the CDR3 reads TGCGCCAGCAGCTTGGACGCGCTTGGGGCCCAAGGGGATACGCAGTATTTT. The full variable domain, completed using reference TRBV5-1 and TRBJ2-3, is KAGVTQTPRYLIKTRGQQVTLSCSPISGHRSVSWYQQTPGQGLQFLFEYFSETQRNKGNFPGRFSGRQFSNSRSEMNVSTLELGDSALYLCASSLDALGAQGDTQYFGPGTRLTVL.

J is TRBJ1-1 and V is TRBV6-6; D uncertain. The CDR3 has 14 amino acids. Trimming removed 8 bases at V and 5 bases at J, with 18 bases between. Per germline, CDR1 MNHNY and CDR2 SVGAGI (reference sequence). CDR3 sequence: CASVLGGIRTEAFF. The CDR3, as DNA: TGTGCCAGCGTACTAGGAGGAATAAGGACTGAAGCTTTCTTT.

The chain combines TRBV3-1 (or the pseudogene TRBV3-2) with TRBJ1-2; 7 bases are a match to TRBD1. With 1 base clipped from V and 4 bases from J, the junction kept 3 bases outside the gene matches. Germline CDR1 is LGHDT and CDR2 is YNNKEL (reference sequence). The CDR3 sequence is 14 residues long. The CDR3 region has the DNA TGTGCCAGCAGCCAAGCGACAGGGATCTATGGCTACACCTTC. Translation: CASSQATGIYGYTF.

This sequence joins TRBV7-6 and TRBJ1-3, with TRBD1 matching 9 bases. In germline, CDR1 is SGHVS, CDR2 FNYEAQ. The CDR3 has 17 residues. The junction had 9 bases not matched to a gene; V was cut back by 6 bases and J by 0 bases. The CDR3 nucleotides are TGTGCCAGCAGTCAAGGACAGGGGATAAGCTCTGGAAACACCATATATTTT. Protein sequence: CASSQGQGISSGNTIYF. Drawing the rest from reference TRBV7-6 and TRBJ1-3, the complete variable domain is GAGVSQSPRYKVTKRGQDVALRCDPISGHVSLYWYRQALGQGPEFLTYFNYEAQQDKSGLPNDRFSAERPEGSISTLTIQRTEQRDSAMYRCASSQGQGISSGNTIYFGEGSWLTVV.

There are a few counts of this clone. V and J are TRBV7-2 and TRBJ2-5; possible D gene TRBD2, 5 bases. The CDR3 consists of 13 residues. Germline V gives CDR1 SGHTA, CDR2 FQGNSA. Trimming cost V 1 base and J 2 bases, with 5 bases left between them. CDR3 protein: CASSLGLQETQYF. The CDR3 nucleotides are TGTGCCAGCAGCTTAGGACTACAAGAGACCCAGTACTTC.

The rearrangement uses TRBV30 and TRBJ2-3; tentatively, D is TRBD1 (6 bases). Per the germline V gene, CDR1 is GTSNPN and CDR2 is SVGIG (reference sequence). V lost 4 bases to trimming and J lost 4 bases, with 6 bases between them. The CDR3 is 11 amino acids. The CDR3 coding sequence is TGTGCCTGGACAGGGGCAGATACGCAGTATTTT. This translates into CAWTGADTQYF. The full variable domain, rest sourced from reference TRBV30 and TRBJ2-3, is SQTIHQWPATLVQPVGSPLSLECTVEGTSNPNLYWYRQAAGRGLQLLFYSVGIGQISSEVPQNLSASRPQDRQFILSSKKLLLSDSGFYLCAWTGADTQYFGPGTRLTVL.

This rearrangement joins TRBV19 to TRBJ2-1; 8 bases map to TRBD2. Germline values: CDR1 LNHDA, CDR2 SQIVND (reference sequence). V gave up 6 bases and J gave up 1 base; unmatched junction bases: 8. The CDR3 spans 16 residues. CDR3 sequence reads: CASRELAGGSYNEQFF. The CDR3 DNA reads TGTGCCAGTAGAGAGCTAGCGGGCGGGTCCTACAATGAGCAGTTCTTC. Complete variable domain (other parts from reference TRBV19 and TRBJ2-1): DGGITQSPKYLFRKEGQNVTLSCEQNLNHDAMYWYRQDPGQGLRLIYYSQIVNDFQKGDIAEGYSVSREKKESFPLTVTSAQKNPTAFYLCASRELAGGSYNEQFFGPGTRLTVL.

The chain employs TRBV11-3 and TRBJ2-5; a weak D match, TRBD2 (6 bases). Germline assignment: CDR1 SGHNT and CDR2 YENEEA. The CDR3 is 19 residues long. Trimming pared 0 bases from V and 2 bases from J, leaving 22 bases between. CDR3 nucleotides: TGTGCCAGCAGCTTAGAGTCCAGGAGGCCTAGCGAGATTCAAGAGACCCAGTACTTC. This gives the protein CASSLESRRPSEIQETQYF.

The J gene is TRBJ2-7, the V gene TRBV28, with D possibly TRBD1 on 6 matching bases. The CDR3 contains 14 residues. Germline V gives CDR1 MDHEN, CDR2 SYDVKM. The V end was cut by 4 bases, the J end by 1 base, with 11 bases between. The CDR3 bases are TGTGCCAGCAGTTCTACAGGGTTATCCTACGAGCAGTACTTC. Translation gives CASSSTGLSYEQYF.

The chain links TRBV19 to TRBJ2-5, with a possible D match to TRBD2 (6 bases). Germline V gives CDR1 LNHDA, CDR2 SQIVND (reference sequence). The CDR3 extends over 15 amino acids. The V end was cut by 5 bases, the J end by 5 bases, with 18 bases between. CDR3 amino acids: CASSARWSGFETQYF. CDR3 bases: TGTGCCAGTAGTGCCCGTTGGAGCGGGTTTGAGACCCAGTACTTC.

The gene calls are TRBV9 and TRBJ1-1, with D possibly TRBD1 on 6 matching bases. V was shortened by 3 bases and J by 0 bases, with 15 bases between the two germline ends. Germline V CDR1 and CDR2: SGDLS, YYNGEE. There are 16 residues in the CDR3. The CDR3 DNA reads TGTGCCAGCAGCGCCCAGGACAGATTCATGAACACTGAAGCTTTCTTT. Its protein product is CASSAQDRFMNTEAFF.

The chain employs TRBV27 and TRBJ1-2, with 8 nucleotides matching TRBD1. After removal of 3 bases from V and 4 bases from J, the junction contained 10 bases not matched to a gene. The CDR3 consists of 16 residues. Looked up from germline, CDR1 is MNHEY and CDR2 is SMNVEV (reference sequence). The CDR3 DNA reads TGTGCCAGCAGTTTCCACGGACAGGGAGCTAGCTATGGCTACACCTTC. Translating gives CASSFHGQGASYGYTF.

CDR3 region: CASSRWGGNNEQFF. As DNA, the CDR3 is TGTGCCAGCAGTCGATGGGGCGGCAACAATGAGCAGTTCTTC. This chain uses TRBV25-1 with TRBJ2-1; D may be TRBD1 (5 bases). Germline V lookup: CDR1 MGHDK, CDR2 SYGVNS. The CDR3 contains 14 residues. V was clipped by 5 bases and J by 5 bases, with 13 bases between them.

The chain recombines TRBV30 with TRBJ2-2, with 7 bases lining up with TRBD1. The CDR3 loop spans 14 amino acids. V was clipped by 2 bases and J by 7 bases; unmatched bases: 7. CDR1 GTSNPN and CDR2 SVGIG come from the germline V gene (reference sequence). The CDR3 DNA sequence: TGTGCCTGGAGTCCCAGACAGGGAATCGGGGAGCTGTTTTTT. Amino acids: CAWSPRQGIGELFF.

This clone was counted only a few times. V usage is TRBV6-1 and J usage is TRBJ1-4, with 7 bases fitting TRBD1. V lost 2 bases to trimming and J lost 4 bases; unmatched junction nucleotides: 4. This CDR3 has 15 amino acids. Germline V gene lookup returns CDR1 MNHNS and CDR2 SASEGT. CDR3 residues: CASSEQGGGNEKLFF. CDR3 DNA: TGTGCCAGCAGTGAACAGGGGGGCGGTAATGAAAAACTGTTTTTT.

CDR3 loop: CASHSPGSPYEQYF. The CDR3 DNA follows: TGTGCCAGCCACTCGCCAGGGTCCCCCTACGAGCAGTACTTC. V usage is TRBV19 and J usage is TRBJ2-7, with a tentative D call TRBD1 (5 bases). V shed 9 bases and J shed 2 bases, with 17 bases lying between them. Per the germline V gene, CDR1 is LNHDA and CDR2 is SQIVND (reference sequence). This CDR3 contains 14 residues. Supplemented by reference TRBV19 and TRBJ2-7, the full variable domain reads DGGITQSPKYLFRKEGQNVTLSCEQNLNHDAMYWYRQDPGQGLRLIYYSQIVNDFQKGDIAEGYSVSREKKESFPLTVTSAQKNPTAFYLCASHSPGSPYEQYFGPGTRLTVT.